The present T cell receptor beta chain was sequenced within a study of T cell responses to AZD1222 COVID-19 vaccine. Sequencing used immunoSEQ multiplex PCR; TCRdb keeps in-frame clones, though not all of them. The table lists roughly 67,000 clones, roughly nine tenths of them singletons. CDR3 length equals 15 residues. The trim removed 2 bases at V and 2 bases at J, leaving 3 bases unmatched. Germline assignment: CDR1 SGDLS and CDR2 YYNGEE. Comment on this clone: Its antigen remains unidentified.

General study findings and limits: Unmutated regions of variants are reportedly targeted by nearly half of spike-specific TCRs. Females outnumbered males among donors, who were mostly white British; clonal diversity was possibly underestimated.

The chain recombines TRBV9 with TRBJ2-1; 8 bases are shared with TRBD2. The input for sequencing was peripheral blood, taken 28 days after the second AZD1222 dose. The clonotype originates from an adult who received the AZD1222 COVID-19 vaccine. The CDR3: CASSVGAGAYNEQFF. The CDR3, as DNA: TGTGCCAGCAGCGTCGGAGCGGGGGCCTACAATGAGCAGTTCTTC.